A selection of T cell receptor beta chains follows, all from one sample in a study of shared clonotypes between healthy human individuals. Some clones are missing from TCRdb's copy, which holds only in-frame ones; the method was immunoSEQ multiplex PCR. In the table there are 450,000 to 500,000 clones, 70% to 80% of which are singletons. Sequencing was carried out using PBMCs. The receptors here all came from a middle-aged woman in good health. Some clones in this sample may be carry-over from other donors' samples. The CDR3 runs from the conserved cysteine through the conserved F or W. D genes are given only for firm matches. Where a row states a size, it is once, few, many or the class of an expanded clone; other rows omit it.

J gene | D gene | V gene | clone size | CDR3 protein | CDR3 DNA
TRBJ2-5 | - | TRBV18 | many | CASSPSAYQETQYF | TGTGCCAGCTCACCCAGCGCGTACCAAGAGACCCAGTACTTC
TRBJ2-1 | - | TRBV4-3 | few | CASSLDSSAHNEQFF | TGCGCCAGCAGCCTCGATAGTAGTGCTCACAATGAGCAGTTCTTC
TRBJ1-3 | - | TRBV29-1 | - | CSVGRGNTIYF | TGCAGCGTTGGCCGTGGAAACACCATATATTTT
TRBJ1-4 | - | TRBV7-9 | - | CASSPRGGALDNEKLFF | TGTGCCAGCAGCCCACGGGGGGGGGCGCTTGATAATGAAAAACTGTTTTTT
TRBJ2-3 | - | TRBV11-1 | few | CASSLIGRVAGDTQYF | TGTGCCAGCAGCTTAATCGGCAGGGTGGCTGGGGATACGCAGTATTTT
TRBJ2-1 | - | TRBV9 | - | CASSVASGRRDNEQFF | TGTGCCAGCAGCGTAGCATCAGGGAGGAGAGACAATGAGCAGTTCTTC
TRBJ2-5 | - | TRBV4-2 | once | CASSQSPGRQETQYF | TGTGCCAGCAGCCAATCCCCCGGGCGCCAAGAGACCCAGTACTTC
TRBJ2-1 | TRBD2 | TRBV7-2 | - | CASRRTSGRGEQFF | TGTGCCAGCAGAAGGACTAGCGGGAGGGGTGAGCAGTTCTTC
TRBJ2-1 | - | TRBV7-2 | - | CASSLRAASYNEQFF | TGTGCCAGCAGCTTAAGGGCGGCTTCGTACAATGAGCAGTTCTTC
TRBJ1-5 | TRBD1 | TRBV2 | - | CASSRDSHSNQPQHF | TGTGCCAGCAGTAGGGACAGCCATAGCAATCAGCCCCAGCATTTT
TRBJ1-1 | - | TRBV28 | many | CASTNPGHTEAFF | TGTGCCAGCACTAACCCGGGGCACACTGAAGCTTTCTTT
TRBJ2-7 | TRBD2 | TRBV18 | - | CASSPRLAGGTYEQYF | TGTGCCAGCTCACCAAGACTAGCGGGAGGGACCTACGAGCAGTACTTC
TRBJ2-7 | TRBD2 | TRBV28 | - | CASRLAAYSYEQYF | TGTGCCAGCAGACTAGCGGCCTACTCCTACGAGCAGTACTTC
TRBJ2-7 | - | TRBV18 | - | CASSPETYYEQYF | TGTGCCAGCTCACCCGAGACCTACTACGAGCAGTACTTC
TRBJ2-5 | TRBD2 | TRBV7-2 | - | CASSSTSGAGGETQYF | TGTGCCAGCAGCTCAACTAGCGGGGCCGGGGGAGAGACCCAGTACTTC
TRBJ1-1 | - | TRBV18 | - | CASSPDRSRNTEAFF | TGTGCCAGCTCACCCGACAGGTCGCGGAACACTGAAGCTTTCTTT
TRBJ2-1 | TRBD2 | TRBV5-5 | - | CASSLGPFFGGLRNEQFF | TGTGCCAGCAGCCTGGGTCCCTTTTTTGGGGGACTACGCAATGAGCAGTTCTTC
TRBJ2-5 | - | TRBV30 | - | CAWSAPGAGRTTQYF | TGTGCCTGGAGTGCCCCCGGGGCAGGGAGGACGACCCAGTACTTC
TRBJ1-1 | - | TRBV29-1 | many | CSVVVRTSEAFF | TGCAGCGTCGTGGTGCGGACGTCTGAAGCTTTCTTT
TRBJ2-1 | - | TRBV11-2 | - | CASSFRGSYNGQFF | TGTGCCAGCAGCTTCAGAGGCTCCTACAATGGGCAGTTCTTC
TRBJ2-1 | TRBD2 | TRBV6-1 | - | CASSRASGYNEQFF | TGTGCCAGCAGTCGGGCTAGCGGTTACAATGAGCAGTTCTTC
TRBJ2-1 | TRBD2 | TRBV25-1 | once | CASSRRASGNDEQFF | TGTGCCAGCAGTCGTCGGGCTAGCGGGAACGATGAGCAGTTCTTC
TRBJ2-1 | - | TRBV15 | many | CATSNGYNEQFF | TGTGCCACCAGCAACGGATACAATGAGCAGTTCTTC
TRBJ2-5 | - | TRBV6-5 | - | CASSYSMGSSQETQYF | TGTGCCAGCAGTTACTCAATGGGGAGCTCACAAGAGACCCAGTACTTC
TRBJ2-3 | - | TRBV18 | - | CASSPGTSTDTQYF | TGTGCCAGCTCACCGGGAACTAGCACAGATACGCAGTATTTT
TRBJ2-7 | TRBD2 | TRBV4-1 | many | CASSPRVAGGEQYF | TGCGCCAGCAGCCCCCGGGTAGCGGGAGGTGAGCAGTACTTC
TRBJ2-3 | TRBD1 | TRBV6-4 | - | CASSTGETDTQYF | TGTGCCAGCAGCACAGGGGAGACAGATACGCAGTATTTT
TRBJ2-3 | - | TRBV28 | - | CANQRLTTDTQYF | TGTGCCAACCAGCGGCTTACCACAGATACGCAGTATTTT
TRBJ2-7 | - | TRBV7-6 | - | CASSPGNGALMQYF | TGTGCCAGCAGCCCCGGGAATGGGGCACTAATGCAGTACTTC
TRBJ2-7 | TRBD1 | TRBV29-1 | - | CSVELGQGYYEQYF | TGCAGCGTTGAACTGGGACAGGGGTACTACGAGCAGTACTTC
TRBJ2-2 | - | TRBV5-1 | - | CASSSTGRSTGGELFF | TGCGCCAGCAGCTCAACCGGGAGATCCACCGGCGGGGAGCTGTTTTTT
TRBJ2-5 | - | TRBV11-2 | - | CASSLGRANLETQYF | TGTGCCAGCAGCTTAGGTCGGGCGAACTTGGAGACCCAGTACTTC
TRBJ2-5 | - | TRBV28 | - | CASSFRGADSEETQYF | TGTGCCAGCAGTTTTCGGGGGGCGGATTCAGAAGAGACCCAGTACTTC
TRBJ2-1 | - | TRBV11-2 | - | CASSPRLGRSYNEQFF | TGTGCCAGCAGCCCCCGATTGGGCAGATCCTACAATGAGCAGTTCTTC
TRBJ1-2 | TRBD1 | TRBV5-1 | - | CASSPGAQGGLGYTF | TGCGCCAGCAGCCCAGGAGCCCAGGGGGGCTTAGGCTACACCTTC
TRBJ2-7 | TRBD1 | TRBV6-5 | - | CASSPDRGHYEQYF | TGTGCCAGCAGTCCAGACAGGGGGCACTACGAGCAGTACTTC
TRBJ1-2 | TRBD1 | TRBV7-9 | - | CASSSRTGVYGYTF | TGTGCCAGCAGCTCGAGGACAGGGGTTTATGGCTACACCTTC
TRBJ2-7 | TRBD1 | TRBV10-3 | few | CAISERRGSYEQYF | TGTGCCATCAGTGAGCGCAGGGGGTCCTACGAGCAGTACTTC
TRBJ2-5 | - | TRBV7-2 | - | CASSLGQAEETQYF | TGTGCCAGCAGCTTAGGACAAGCGGAAGAGACCCAGTACTTC
TRBJ1-1 | - | TRBV5-4 | - | CASSLPGYTEAFF | TGTGCCAGCAGCTTACCGGGCTACACTGAAGCTTTCTTT
TRBJ2-6 | - | TRBV7-8 | - | CASSAGQLGSGANVLTF | TGTGCCAGCAGCGCAGGACAGCTAGGCTCTGGGGCCAACGTCCTGACTTTC